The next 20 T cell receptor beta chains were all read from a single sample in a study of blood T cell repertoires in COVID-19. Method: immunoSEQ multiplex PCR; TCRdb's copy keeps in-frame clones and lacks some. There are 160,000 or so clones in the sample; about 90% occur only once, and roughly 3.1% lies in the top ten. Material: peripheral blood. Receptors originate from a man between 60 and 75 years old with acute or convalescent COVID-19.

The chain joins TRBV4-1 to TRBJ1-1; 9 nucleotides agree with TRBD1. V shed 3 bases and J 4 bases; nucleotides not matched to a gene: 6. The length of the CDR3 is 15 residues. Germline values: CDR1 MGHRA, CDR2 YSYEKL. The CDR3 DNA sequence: TGCGCCAGCAGCCAGATCGGACAGGGGATCACTGAAGCTTTCTTT. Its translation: CASSQIGQGITEAFF.

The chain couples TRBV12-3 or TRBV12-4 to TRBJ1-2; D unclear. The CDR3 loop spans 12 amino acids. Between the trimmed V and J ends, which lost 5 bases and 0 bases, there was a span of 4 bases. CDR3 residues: CASSPANYGYTF. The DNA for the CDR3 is TGTGCCAGCAGTCCAGCTAACTATGGCTACACCTTC.

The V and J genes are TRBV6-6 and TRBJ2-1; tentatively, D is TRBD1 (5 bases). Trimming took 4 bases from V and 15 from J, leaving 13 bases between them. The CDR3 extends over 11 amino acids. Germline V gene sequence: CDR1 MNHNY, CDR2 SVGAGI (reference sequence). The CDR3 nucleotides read TGTGCCAGCAGTTCCCGAGACAGTCGGTTCTTC. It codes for CASSSRDSRFF.

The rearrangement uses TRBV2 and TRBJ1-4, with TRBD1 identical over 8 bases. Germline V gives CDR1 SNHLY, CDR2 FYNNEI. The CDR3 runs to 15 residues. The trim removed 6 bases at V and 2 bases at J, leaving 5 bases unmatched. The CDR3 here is CASRDREWTNEKLFF. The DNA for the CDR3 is TGTGCCAGCAGGGACAGGGAGTGGACTAATGAAAAACTGTTTTTT.

The CDR3 region is CASSEGQGGTDTQYF. The CDR3 DNA is TGCGCCAGCAGCGAGGGACAGGGAGGCACAGATACGCAGTATTTT. The chain employs TRBV5-1 and TRBJ2-3, with 9 bases aligning to TRBD1. The CDR3 has 15 amino acids. Germline CDR1 and CDR2: SGHRS and YFSETQ. With 4 bases clipped from V and 1 base from J, the junction kept 4 bases outside the gene matches.

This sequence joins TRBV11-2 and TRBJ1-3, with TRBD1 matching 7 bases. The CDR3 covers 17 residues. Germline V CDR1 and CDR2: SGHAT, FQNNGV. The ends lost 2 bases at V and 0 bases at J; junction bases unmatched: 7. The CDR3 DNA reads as TGTGCCAGCAGCTTACCGACAGGGATTGTCTCTGGAAACACCATATATTTT. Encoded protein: CASSLPTGIVSGNTIYF.

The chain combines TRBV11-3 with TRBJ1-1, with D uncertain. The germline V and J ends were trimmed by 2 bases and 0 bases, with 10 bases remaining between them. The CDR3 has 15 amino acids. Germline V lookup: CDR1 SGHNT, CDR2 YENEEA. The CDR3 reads CASSLRGKMNTEAFF. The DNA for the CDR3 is TGTGCCAGCAGCTTACGCGGGAAGATGAACACTGAAGCTTTCTTT.

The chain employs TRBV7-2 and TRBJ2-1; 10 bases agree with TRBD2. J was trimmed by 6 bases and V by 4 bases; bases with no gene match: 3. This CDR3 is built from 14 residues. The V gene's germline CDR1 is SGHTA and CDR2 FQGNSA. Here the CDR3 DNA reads TGTGCCAGCAGCTACAGGACTAGCGGCAATGAGCAGTTCTTC. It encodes CASSYRTSGNEQFF.

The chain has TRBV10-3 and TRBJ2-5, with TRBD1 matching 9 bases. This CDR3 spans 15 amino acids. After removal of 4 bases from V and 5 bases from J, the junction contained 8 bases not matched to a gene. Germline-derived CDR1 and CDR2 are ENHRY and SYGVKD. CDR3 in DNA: TGTGCCATCAGTGGGGGACAGGGCGGGTTGGAGACCCAGTACTTC. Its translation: CAISGGQGGLETQYF.

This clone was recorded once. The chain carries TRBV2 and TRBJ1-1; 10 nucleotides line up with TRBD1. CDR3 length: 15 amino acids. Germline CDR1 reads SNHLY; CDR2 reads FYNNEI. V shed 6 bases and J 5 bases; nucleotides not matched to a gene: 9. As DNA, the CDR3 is TGTGCCAGCAGGAAGGACCGGACAGGGGGAACTGAAGCTTTCTTT. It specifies CASRKDRTGGTEAFF. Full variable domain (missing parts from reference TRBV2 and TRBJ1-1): EPEVTQTPSHQVTQMGQEVILRCVPISNHLYFYWYRQILGQKVEFLVSFYNNEISEKSEIFDDQFSVERPDGSNFTLKIRSTKLEDSAMYFCASRKDRTGGTEAFFGQGTRLTVV.

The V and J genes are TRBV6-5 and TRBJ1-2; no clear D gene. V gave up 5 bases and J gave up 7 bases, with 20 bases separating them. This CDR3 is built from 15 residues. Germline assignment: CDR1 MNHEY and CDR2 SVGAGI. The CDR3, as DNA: TGTGCCAGCAGTAAGATACTGAGGAGGGAGTCTGGCTACACCTTC. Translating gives CASSKILRRESGYTF.

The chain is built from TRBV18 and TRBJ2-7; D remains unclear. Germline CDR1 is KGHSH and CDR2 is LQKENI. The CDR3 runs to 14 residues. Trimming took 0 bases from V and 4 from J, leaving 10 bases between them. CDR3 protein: CASSPPSKVYEQYF. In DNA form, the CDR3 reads TGTGCCAGCTCACCACCCTCTAAAGTATACGAGCAGTACTTC. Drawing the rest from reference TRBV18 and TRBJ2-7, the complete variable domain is NAGVMQNPRHLVRRRGQEARLRCSPMKGHSHVYWYRQLPEEGLKFMVYLQKENIIDESGMPKERFSAEFPKEGPSILRIQQVVRGDSAAYFCASSPPSKVYEQYFGPGTRLTVT.

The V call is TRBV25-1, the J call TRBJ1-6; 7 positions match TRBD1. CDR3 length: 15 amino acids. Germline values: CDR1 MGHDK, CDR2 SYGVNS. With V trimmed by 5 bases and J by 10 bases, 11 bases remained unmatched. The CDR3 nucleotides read TGTGCCAGCAGTCAAACAGGGGACCCTCGGTCACCCCTCCACTTT. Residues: CASSQTGDPRSPLHF.

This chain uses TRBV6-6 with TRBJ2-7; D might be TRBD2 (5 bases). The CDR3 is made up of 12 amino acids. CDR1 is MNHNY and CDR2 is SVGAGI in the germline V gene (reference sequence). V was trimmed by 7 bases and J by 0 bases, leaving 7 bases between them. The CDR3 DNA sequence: TGTGCCAGCACGGGGTCCTCCTACGAGCAGTACTTC. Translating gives CASTGSSYEQYF.

The CDR3 spells CASSWGTGDNQPQHF. The CDR3 region has the DNA TGCGCCAGCAGCTGGGGGACAGGCGATAATCAGCCCCAGCATTTT. The rearrangement joins TRBV5-1 to TRBJ1-5, with 8 bases matching TRBD1. Germline CDR1 reads SGHRS; CDR2 reads YFSETQ. This CDR3 region has 15 residues. Trimming cost V 3 bases and J 4 bases; bases outside gene matches: 6.

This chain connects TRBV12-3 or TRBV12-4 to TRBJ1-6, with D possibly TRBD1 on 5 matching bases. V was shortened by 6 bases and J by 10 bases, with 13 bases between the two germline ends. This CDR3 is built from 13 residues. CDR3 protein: CASSQTAYSPLHF. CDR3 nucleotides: TGTGCCAGCAGCCAGACAGCTTACTCACCCCTCCACTTT.

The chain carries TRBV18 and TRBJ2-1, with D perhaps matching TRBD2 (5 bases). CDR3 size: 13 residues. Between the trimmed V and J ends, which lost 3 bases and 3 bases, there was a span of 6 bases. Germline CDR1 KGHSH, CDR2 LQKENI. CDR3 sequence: CASSPGLYNEQFF. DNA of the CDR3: TGTGCCAGCTCACCTGGACTCTACAATGAGCAGTTCTTC.

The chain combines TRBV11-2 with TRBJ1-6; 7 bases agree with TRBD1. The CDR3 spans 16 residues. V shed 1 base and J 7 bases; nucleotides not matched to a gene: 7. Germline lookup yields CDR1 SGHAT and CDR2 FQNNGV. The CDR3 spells CASSLGGQGVNSPLHF. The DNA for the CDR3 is TGTGCCAGCAGCTTAGGCGGGCAGGGGGTGAATTCACCCCTCCACTTT. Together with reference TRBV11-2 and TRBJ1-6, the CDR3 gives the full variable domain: EAGVAQSPRYKIIEKRQSVAFWCNPISGHATLYWYQQILGQGPKLLIQFQNNGVVDDSQLPKDRFSAERLKGVDSTLKIQPAKLEDSAVYLCASSLGGQGVNSPLHFGNGTRLTVT.

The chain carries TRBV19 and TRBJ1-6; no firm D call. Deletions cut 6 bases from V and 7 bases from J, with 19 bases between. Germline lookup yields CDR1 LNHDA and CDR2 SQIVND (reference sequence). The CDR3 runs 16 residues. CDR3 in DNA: TGTGCCAGTAGGGGTAACGGCGCGGTGCGAAATTCACCCCTCCACTTT. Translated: CASRGNGAVRNSPLHF.

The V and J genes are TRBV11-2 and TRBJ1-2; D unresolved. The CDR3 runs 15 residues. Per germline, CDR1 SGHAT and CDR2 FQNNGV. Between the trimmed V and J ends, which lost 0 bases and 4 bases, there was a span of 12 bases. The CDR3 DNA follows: TGTGCCAGCAGCTTAGATCCCAGCGGGATCTATGGCTACACCTTC. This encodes CASSLDPSGIYGYTF.